A selection of T cell receptor beta chains follows, all from one sample in a study of cytomegalovirus exposure and HLA in healthy donors. The repertoire was sequenced with immunoSEQ multiplex PCR; TCRdb's copy has only in-frame clones and lacks some. The table includes fewer than 70,000 clones, over 75% detected once. Sequencing was performed on PBMCs. These receptors were collected from a man aged 18 to 30 in good health and CMV-seronegative. Each CDR3 is given with its conserved first and last residue. D genes are given only for firm matches. Expanded clones are given a class, and other clones once, few, many or no size at all.

clone_size j_call d_call v_call cdr3_length cdr3_nt cdr3_aa
- TRBJ2-2 TRBD2 TRBV4-1 17 TGCGCCAGCAGCCAAGCTAGCGGGAGGGCGAGGGGCGGGGAGCTGTTTTTT CASSQASGRARGGELFF
- TRBJ2-4 TRBD2 TRBV19 17 TGTGCCAGTAGTAGAAATAGCGGGTCCTTAGCCAAAAACATTCAGTACTTC CASSRNSGSLAKNIQYF
- TRBJ2-7 - TRBV29-1 14 TGCAGCGTCCGACCAACAGGGTTTGGCTACGAGCAGTACTTC CSVRPTGFGYEQYF
- TRBJ2-5 TRBD2 TRBV5-1 16 TGCGCCAGCAGCTTGGCGCCAGCGGGAGCGGGGGAGACCCAGTACTTC CASSLAPAGAGETQYF
- TRBJ2-7 - TRBV18 13 TGTGCCAGCTCACCCGACAGGAACTACGAGCAGTACTTC CASSPDRNYEQYF
- TRBJ2-2 - TRBV6-1 17 TGTGCCAGCAGTGAGAGGAGATCGGTCGTAGGCACCGGGGAGCTGTTTTTT CASSERRSVVGTGELFF
- TRBJ1-2 - TRBV7-6 14 TGTGCCAGCAGCTTAGGTGGCGGGCCCTATGGCTACACCTTC CASSLGGGPYGYTF
- TRBJ2-7 - TRBV14 12 TGTGCCAGCAGCCCCAACGGGTACGAGCAGTACTTC CASSPNGYEQYF
- TRBJ2-1 TRBD2 TRBV5-1 16 TGCGCCAGCTGTTTGGTTAGCGGGAGTCCCTACAATGAGCAGTTCTTC CASCLVSGSPYNEQFF
- TRBJ2-1 - TRBV7-2 14 TGTGCCAGCAGCTCAGACGCTAGCTACAATGAGCAGTTCTTC CASSSDASYNEQFF
- TRBJ2-3 - TRBV11-3 17 TGTGCCAGCAGCCATGGGCAAGGAACAGCTAGCACAGATACGCAGTATTTT CASSHGQGTASTDTQYF
- TRBJ2-7 - TRBV11-3 13 TGTGCCAGCAGCTTAGTAAGTGGGGGCTTGGAGTACTTC CASSLVSGGLEYF
- TRBJ2-5 - TRBV11-1 15 TGTGCCAGCAGCCCAGAGAATACAGGGAGAGAGACCCAGTACTTC CASSPENTGRETQYF
- TRBJ2-3 - TRBV5-5 17 TGTGCCAGCAGCTCGGAGCCTAGCGCCCTTCCGACAGATACGCAGTATTTT CASSSEPSALPTDTQYF
- TRBJ2-3 TRBD1 TRBV5-4 15 TGTGCCAGCAGCTCCCGGGACAGGGTTCCAGGTGGGCAGTATTTT CASSSRDRVPGGQYF
- TRBJ2-2 - TRBV28 15 TGTGCCAGCAGTTTCCGCGGTAGACACACCGGGGAGCTGTTTTTT CASSFRGRHTGELFF
- TRBJ2-7 - TRBV9 15 TGTGCCAGCAGCGTATATGGACTTTACTCCTACGAGCAGTACTTC CASSVYGLYSYEQYF
once TRBJ1-1 TRBD1 TRBV30 15 TGTGCCCGGAGTACAGGGGAGGAAGAGAACACTGAAGCTTTCTTT CARSTGEEENTEAFF
once TRBJ2-2 - TRBV19 15 TGTGCCAGTAGTCCCCGGGGAACGAACACCGGGGAGCTGTTTTTT CASSPRGTNTGELFF
once TRBJ2-1 TRBD2 TRBV4-1 16 TGCGCCAGCAGCGTAACCGGGACTAGCGGGTGGAGTGAGCAGTTCTTC CASSVTGTSGWSEQFF
- TRBJ2-7 TRBD1 TRBV2 12 TGTGCCAGCAGGGGGACAGGGACCGAGCAGTACTTC CASRGTGTEQYF
- TRBJ2-3 - TRBV15 13 TGTGCCACCAGCGAGGACTCCCGTTGGGGGCCGGATTTT CATSEDSRWGPDF
few TRBJ2-1 TRBD2 TRBV4-1 16 TGCGCCAGCAGCCCTCGACTAGCGGGAGATATGGATGAGCAGTTCTTC CASSPRLAGDMDEQFF
- TRBJ1-2 - TRBV27 12 TGTGCCAGCAGCCCGTCGGGGGGTGGCTACACCTTC CASSPSGGGYTF
once TRBJ1-2 - TRBV28 13 TGTGCCAGCAGTTTAGAAGAAAGCCTCGGCTACACCTTC CASSLEESLGYTF